A selection of T cell receptor beta chains follows, all from one sample in a study of shared clonotypes between healthy human individuals. Assay used: immunoSEQ multiplex PCR; TCRdb lists only in-frame clones, some missing. The top ten hold roughly 1.7% of the sample, which has over 2,000,000 clones, around 93% seen once. The specimen sequenced was naive CD8+ T cells from PBMCs. The receptors shown here come from a man aged 18-30 years in good health. Some clones in this sample may be carry-over from other donors' samples. Each CDR3 is given with its conserved first and last residue. A D gene is named only where the DNA matches it firmly. Rows may omit the clone size; those that give it use once, few, many or a size class.

>TRBJ1-3|-|TRBV6-5|-
TGTGCCAGCAGTCCCCGCGGGATCTCTGGAAACACCATATATTTT
CASSPRGISGNTIYF
>TRBJ2-7|-|TRBV11-2|-
TGTGCCAGCAGCTTAGGAGTGGGGTACTACGAGCAGTACTTC
CASSLGVGYYEQYF
>TRBJ2-1|-|TRBV5-1|TRBD2
TGCGCCAGCAGCTTACCGGGACTAGCGGGATACAATGAGCAGTTCTTC
CASSLPGLAGYNEQFF
>TRBJ2-7|-|TRBV7-2|-
TGTGCCAGCAGCCCGGACCCCTACGAGCAGTACTTC
CASSPDPYEQYF
>TRBJ2-1|-|TRBV4-3|TRBD2
TGCGCCAGCAGCCCACAGGGGACTAGCGACAATGAGCAGTTCTTC
CASSPQGTSDNEQFF
>TRBJ2-2|-|TRBV4-1|-
TGCGCCAGCAGCCAACTTAATCTCGGGGCAACCGGGGAGCTGTTTTTT
CASSQLNLGATGELFF
>TRBJ2-5|-|TRBV6-6|-
TGTGCCAGCAGTTACTCGAGGGGTAGCGGTCAAGAGACCCAGTACTTC
CASSYSRGSGQETQYF
>TRBJ2-5|once|TRBV6-5|TRBD2
TGTGCCAGCAGTTACGGAGCTTGGGAGGGTGGGGAGACCCAGTACTTC
CASSYGAWEGGETQYF
>TRBJ2-7|-|TRBV27|-
TGTGCCAGCAGTTTATCACGGTCGGTTGACTACGAGCAGTACTTC
CASSLSRSVDYEQYF
>TRBJ1-5|-|TRBV4-1|-
TGCGCCAGCAGCCAACCGACAGATAGCATTTCTAGCAATCAGCCCCAGCATTTT
CASSQPTDSISSNQPQHF
>TRBJ1-3|-|TRBV19|-
TGTGCCAGTAGGGGCTCTGGAAACACCATATATTTT
CASRGSGNTIYF
>TRBJ1-1|few|TRBV30|TRBD1
TGTGCCTGGACCCTTGGACAGGGTGAAGCTTTCTTT
CAWTLGQGEAFF
>TRBJ2-3|-|TRBV9|-
TGTGCCAGCAGCGCCGTCGGGGCAGCTAGCACAGATACGCAGTATTTT
CASSAVGAASTDTQYF
>TRBJ2-1|-|TRBV7-9|-
TGTGCCAGCAGCCCGGACAATGAGCAGTTCTTC
CASSPDNEQFF
>TRBJ2-7|-|TRBV27|TRBD1
TGTGCCAGCAGTTTATTGGGGACAGCTTACGAGCAGTACTTC
CASSLLGTAYEQYF
>TRBJ1-4|-|TRBV7-9|TRBD1
TGTGCCAGCAGCCGGACAGGGAATAATGAAAAACTGTTTTTT
CASSRTGNNEKLFF
>TRBJ2-1|-|TRBV4-3|TRBD2
TGCGCCAGCAGCCAAGTAACCAGCGGGAGGAACTACAATGAGCAGTTCTTC
CASSQVTSGRNYNEQFF
>TRBJ2-6|-|TRBV29-1|-
TGCAGCGTTAGGGAAGCTGGGGCCAACGTCCTGACTTTC
CSVREAGANVLTF
>TRBJ1-2|-|TRBV7-2|-
TGTGCCAGCAGCTTAGTTGCAGAAAGCTGGGTGGGTGGCTACACCTTC
CASSLVAESWVGGYTF
>TRBJ1-4|-|TRBV7-9|TRBD1
TGTGCCAGCAGCCCGGGACAGGGTAATGAAAAACTGTTTTTT
CASSPGQGNEKLFF
>TRBJ2-3|-|TRBV5-1|TRBD2
TGCGCCAGCAGCCCTGGGACTAGCGGGAGTCTAGATACGCAGTATTTT
CASSPGTSGSLDTQYF
>TRBJ2-1|-|TRBV29-1|TRBD2
TGCAGCGTTATTCTGCGGGAGGCTTTAGGGTACAATGAGCAGTTCTTC
CSVILREALGYNEQFF
>TRBJ1-1|-|TRBV18|-
TGTGCCAGCTCACCACCGGGCAGGCGCTGGAGCACTGAAGCTTTCTTT
CASSPPGRRWSTEAFF
>TRBJ1-1|few|TRBV6-1|-
TGTGCCAGCAGACTTGGGGGGACTGAAGCTTTCTTT
CASRLGGTEAFF
>TRBJ2-3|once|TRBV7-8|-
TGTGCCAGCAGCTTAGACAGGGCCGAAGATACGCAGTATTTT
CASSLDRAEDTQYF
>TRBJ2-3|-|TRBV28|-
TGTGCCAGCAGTTTAAGGACCCAAGATACGCAGTATTTT
CASSLRTQDTQYF
>TRBJ2-7|-|TRBV14|TRBD2
TGTGCCAGCAGCCCGGGACTAGCGGGAGAGCAGTACTTC
CASSPGLAGEQYF
>TRBJ2-7|-|TRBV7-9|TRBD2
TGTGCCAGCAGCCGGACTAGCGGGAACTACGAGCAGTACTTC
CASSRTSGNYEQYF
>TRBJ1-1|-|TRBV28|-
TGTGCCAGCCAGGCGTTGATGGCGACTGAAGCTTTCTTT
CASQALMATEAFF
>TRBJ1-1|-|TRBV6-4|-
TGTGCCAGCAGACCCGACGCGGGGGTCAACACTGAAGCTTTCTTT
CASRPDAGVNTEAFF
>TRBJ1-2|-|TRBV4-1|-
TGCGCCAGCAGCCCCCCCTCCCAAGCTAACTATGGCTACACCTTC
CASSPPSQANYGYTF
>TRBJ1-1|once|TRBV9|-
TGTGCCAGCAGCCCCGGCGTTCGGATGAACACTGAAGCTTTCTTT
CASSPGVRMNTEAFF
>TRBJ1-2|-|TRBV7-9|TRBD1
TGTGCCAGCAGCTCAGTAACCCAGGGGGCTGCTGGCTACACCTTC
CASSSVTQGAAGYTF
>TRBJ2-5|-|TRBV19|-
TGTGCCAGTAGTAGATTCATCCCGGCGGAGACCCAGTACTTC
CASSRFIPAETQYF
>TRBJ1-5|few|TRBV7-8|-
TGTGCCAGCAGCTTAGCAGCCGTTCAGCCCCAGCATTTT
CASSLAAVQPQHF
>TRBJ1-1|once|TRBV5-6|-
TGTGCCAGCAGCCTAGGGAGAGGCACTGAAGCTTTCTTT
CASSLGRGTEAFF
>TRBJ2-2|-|TRBV27|TRBD1
TGTGCCAGCAATACAGGGGGCATGAACACCGGGGAGCTGTTTTTT
CASNTGGMNTGELFF